The clone carrying this TCR beta chain was recorded a few times. Via MiXCR, TCRdb re-called the 5' RACE reads, giving one row per CDR3 protein. The data contain about 340,000 distinct CDR3 sequences, 3% to 4.5% of them singletons. The record originates from a study of T cells after yellow fever vaccination. Germline V lookup: CDR1 KGHDR, CDR2 SFDVKD. There are 14 residues in the CDR3. Trimming removed 8 bases from V and 4 bases from J; junction bases left unmatched: 4. The V call is TRBV24-1, the J call TRBJ2-2; the match to TRBD1 covers 9 bases. Sequencing was performed on PBMCs, taken 5 days after the yellow fever booster vaccination. The sequence derives from a man aged 18-30 years who received the YFV17D yellow fever vaccine. Here the CDR3 reads CATKGQGSTGELFF. As DNA, the CDR3 is TGTGCCACCAAGGGACAGGGAAGCACCGGGGAGCTGTTTTTT.